The rows below give T cell receptor beta chains drawn from one sample of a study of cytomegalovirus exposure and HLA in healthy donors. Produced via immunoSEQ multiplex PCR; TCRdb's table is partial and in-frame only. The repertoire shows around 63,000 clones; the top ten hold under 2%. Sequences were obtained from PBMCs. The receptors here all came from a woman aged 30 to 39 in good health and CMV-seronegative. CDR3s include the opening cysteine and the closing phenylalanine or tryptophan.

V	CDR3
TRBV18	CASSPAGPRDNEQFF
TRBV19	CASSGQGAGQPQHF
TRBV6-5	CASSYSRQGNEKLFF
TRBV4-1	CASSQDEGQIVPEAFF
TRBV5-1	CASSLVENYGYTF
TRBV4-3	CASSQDQGPNSPLHF
TRBV15	CATSRQGLGNTIYF
TRBV4-2	CASSPAEGFAGELFF
TRBV29-1	CSVRSGNTIYF
TRBV9	CASSPTGGRANEKLFF
TRBV30	CAWTSGPWGELFF
TRBV7-2	CASSLTGAGYTF
TRBV9	CASSATGEAEAFF
TRBV19	CASSIGGEDSNQPQHF
TRBV5-5	CASSLQGTRGIDTEAFF
TRBV6-5	CASSSTGGYLRETQYF
TRBV6-5	CASSYRGARPYGYTF
TRBV6-5	CASSTGYSYGYTF
TRBV7-2	CASSTFRDSQETQYF
TRBV30	CAWSVSGTGGYEQYF
TRBV11-2	CASSGIFNGVMNTEAFF
TRBV6-5	CASMEQGLSYEQYF
TRBV7-2	CASSQGSAPPLHF
TRBV25-1	CASSAGHSYEQYF
TRBV29-1	CSVAASGAYNEQFF
TRBV7-9	CASSSENEQFF
TRBV18	CASSPRTGGNEQFF
TRBV12-5	CASGSHPRDRSSGNTIYF
TRBV4-1	CASSQAGLAGVFNEQFF
TRBV15	CATSRASTSSSYNEQFF
TRBV27	CASSLWSPGGAGTEAFF
TRBV5-4	CASSHMGLADNEQFF
TRBV7-2	CASSLGQVNTEAFF
TRBV7-2	CASSLLGENTEAFF
TRBV27	CASSFTRTGDNEQFF
TRBV5-1	CASSWGGSSYNSPLHF